This TCR beta chain was recorded in a study of T cell clonotyping in hematopoietic cell transplantation. This CDR3 is built from 13 residues. V lost 4 bases to trimming and J lost 3 bases, with 12 bases between them. Germline CDR1 SQVTM, CDR2 ANQGSEA. Study-level findings and limits: At the given depth, recipient repertoires were over 97% de novo clonotypes. Pathologically expanded recipient clonotypes increased progressively from day 30 to day 180 as diversity fell. Without cell sorting, CD4 versus CD8 contributions remain unresolved. Broader posttransplant TCR repertoire diversity was predicted by graft donor and pretransplant recipient Inverse Simpson Index values.

Method: immunoSEQ multiplex PCR; TCRdb's copy keeps in-frame clones and lacks some. This sample carries 20,000 or so clones, approximately 80% of them seen once, and the ten largest clones take about 14%. This clone was found once. Its antigen is not known. The source material was peripheral blood mononuclear cells. V usage is TRBV29-1 and J usage is TRBJ1-1; D remains unclear. The source is a man in his sixties in good health. Some clones in this sample may be carry-over from other donors' samples. The CDR3 bases are TGCAGCGTTGCTAATACTGTCGACACTGAAGCTTTCTTT. It is translated as CSVANTVDTEAFF.